These 17 T cell receptor beta chains share one sample of origin, sequenced in a study of shared clonotypes between healthy human individuals. TCRdb keeps only in-frame clones here, not all; method: immunoSEQ multiplex PCR. The top ten clones hold over 0.12% of a sample with millions of clones, approximately 92% of them seen once. The specimen was naive CD4+ T cells sorted from blood. Subset meaning: CD45RA+ positively selected. The receptors come from a man aged 18 to 35 in good health.

The chain has TRBV7-3 and TRBJ2-5; D is uncertain. The CDR3 is 14 amino acids. V was shortened by 2 bases and J by 0 bases, with 7 bases between the two germline ends. Germline CDR1 reads SGHTA; CDR2 reads FQGTGA. The CDR3: CASSLEVNQETQYF. CDR3 nucleotide sequence: TGTGCCAGCAGCTTAGAGGTCAACCAAGAGACCCAGTACTTC.

This chain uses TRBV19 with TRBJ2-5; 8 bases map to TRBD2. CDR3 length: 13 amino acids. The germline V gene encodes CDR1 LNHDA and CDR2 SQIVND (reference sequence). The J segment lost 4 bases and the V segment lost 4 bases, leaving 2 bases of the junction unmatched. The CDR3 loop reads CASSTLAGETQYF. DNA of the CDR3: TGTGCCAGTAGTACGCTAGCGGGAGAGACCCAGTACTTC.

This clone was recorded once. The chain recombines TRBV28 with TRBJ2-7, with 9 bases identical to TRBD1. V trimming: 2 bases; J trimming: 5 bases; junction bases outside the gene matches: 10. CDR3 length equals 16 residues. Germline-derived CDR1 and CDR2 are MDHEN and SYDVKM. In nucleotides, the CDR3 is TGTGCCAGCAGTTTAACTGGGACAGGGACGCTCCACGAGCAGTACTTC. Protein product: CASSLTGTGTLHEQYF.

The chain links TRBV27 to TRBJ2-1; no definite D call. Germline V gene data show CDR1 as MNHEY and CDR2 as SMNVEV (reference sequence). The ends were cut back, 6 bases at V and 2 bases at J, with 11 bases in the middle. The CDR3 length is 14 residues. This CDR3 is CASRLGRAYNEQFF. In nucleotides, the CDR3 is TGTGCCAGCAGACTGGGAAGGGCCTACAATGAGCAGTTCTTC.

V is TRBV5-4 and J is TRBJ2-3; D is uncertain. Looked up from germline, CDR1 is SGHNT and CDR2 is YYREEE (reference sequence). This CDR3 contains 13 residues. V was clipped by 4 bases and J by 3 bases, with 9 bases between them. CDR3 protein: CASSGYNTDTQYF. CDR3 sequence (DNA): TGTGCCAGCAGCGGGTATAATACAGATACGCAGTATTTT.

The genes are TRBV30 and TRBJ1-1; no firm D call. V lost 3 bases and J 4 bases, leaving 12 bases between the germline ends. The CDR3 runs 13 residues. Germline CDR1 and CDR2: GTSNPN and SVGIG (reference sequence). The CDR3 DNA reads as TGTGCCTGGAGCCTTCTACAGCCCACTGAAGCTTTCTTT. Protein product: CAWSLLQPTEAFF.

This chain connects TRBV29-1 to TRBJ1-2; 8 bases map to TRBD1. Trimming cost V 5 bases and J 8 bases; bases outside gene matches: 10. The CDR3 totals 13 residues. Germline loops: CDR1 SQVTM, CDR2 ANQGSEA. The CDR3 DNA reads TGCAGCGTTCTCCGGACAGGGAGTGGGGGCTACACCTTC. It encodes CSVLRTGSGGYTF.

The V and J genes are TRBV4-3 and TRBJ2-5; tentatively, D is TRBD1 (5 bases). The CDR3 is made up of 15 amino acids. Trimming took 2 bases from V and 1 from J, leaving 11 bases between them. Looked up from germline, CDR1 is LGHNA and CDR2 is YSLEER. The DNA of the CDR3 is TGCGCCAGCAGCCAATCAGGGCGGCTCCAAGAGACCCAGTACTTC. Translated, it gives CASSQSGRLQETQYF.

V and J are TRBV30 and TRBJ2-5, with no clear D. The J call is uncertain, as TRBJ2-7 better fits the DNA end. Germline-derived CDR1 and CDR2 are GTSNPN and SVGIG (reference sequence). The CDR3 consists of 12 residues. As DNA, the CDR3 is TGTGCCTGGAGTGCCCTGAACTACGAGCAGTACTTC. Its protein product is CAWSALNYEQYF.

Note on this clone: This sample also contains other DNA sequences that code for the same CDR3. The J gene is TRBJ2-5, the V gene TRBV5-4; 14 bases line up with TRBD2. Per the germline V gene, CDR1 is SGHNT and CDR2 is YYREEE (reference sequence). CDR3 size: 16 residues. Losses at the gene ends were 2 bases for V and 1 base for J; bases not matched to a gene: 1. The DNA for the CDR3 is TGTGCCAGCAGCTTCGGACTAGCGGGGGGCCAAGAGACCCAGTACTTC. This gives the protein CASSFGLAGGQETQYF.

V is TRBV27 and J is TRBJ2-6, with 9 bases matching TRBD1. Trimming took 5 bases from V and 2 from J; bases not matched to a gene: 13. The V gene's germline CDR1 is MNHEY and CDR2 SMNVEV (reference sequence). The CDR3 is 19 residues long. The CDR3 here is CASSPSRDRVVAGANVLTF. CDR3 coding DNA: TGTGCCAGCAGTCCCAGCCGGGACAGGGTGGTGGCTGGGGCCAACGTCCTGACTTTC.

J is TRBJ2-5 and V is TRBV6-1, with D possibly being TRBD1 (6 bases). Germline V gene lookup returns CDR1 MNHNS and CDR2 SASEGT. V was shortened by 5 bases and J by 4 bases, with 14 bases between the two germline ends. There are 14 residues in the CDR3. For the CDR3, the DNA is TGTGCCAGCAGTAAACAGGGTGCGCGAGAGACCCAGTACTTC. This encodes CASSKQGARETQYF.

The CDR3 sequence: CASSWTPNTEAFF. In DNA form, the CDR3 reads TGTGCCAGCAGTTGGACACCGAACACTGAAGCTTTCTTT. The chain uses TRBV6-5 and TRBJ1-1, with D possibly being TRBD1 (5 bases). Germline CDR1 is MNHEY and CDR2 is SVGAGI. CDR3 length: 13 amino acids. Trimming cost V 4 bases and J 1 base, with 7 bases left between them.

This rearrangement joins TRBV6-6 to TRBJ2-7; TRBD1 aligns across 7 bases. The CDR3 loop spans 16 amino acids. Per germline, CDR1 MNHNY and CDR2 SVGAGI (reference sequence). The trim removed 4 bases at V and 0 bases at J, leaving 9 bases unmatched. The CDR3 nucleotides read TGTGCCAGCAGTTTCCCGACAGGGCCTATCTCCTACGAGCAGTACTTC. As protein: CASSFPTGPISYEQYF.

This rearrangement joins TRBV10-1 to TRBJ1-1; 10 bases map to TRBD1. Germline lookup yields CDR1 WNHNN and CDR2 SYGVQD (reference sequence). The length of the CDR3 is 12 residues. V was pared by 3 bases and J by 10 bases, with 2 bases of the junction left unmatched. CDR3 nucleotides: TGCGCCAGCAGTGAAGGGGACAGGGGAGCTTTCTTT. It yields the protein CASSEGDRGAFF.

V gene TRBV15 combines with J gene TRBJ2-1; TRBD2 matches 9 bases. Trimming removed 4 bases from V and 6 bases from J; junction bases left unmatched: 10. The V gene's germline CDR1 is LNHNV and CDR2 YYDKDF (reference sequence). The CDR3 is made up of 16 amino acids. The CDR3 sequence: CATSIPGGLASNEQFF. The DNA of the CDR3 is TGTGCCACCAGCATCCCCGGGGGACTAGCATCCAATGAGCAGTTCTTC.

The rearrangement joins TRBV7-2 to TRBJ2-2, with D hard to call. The CDR3 loop spans 14 amino acids. The germline CDR1 and CDR2 sequences are SGHTA and FQGNSA. V was shortened by 1 base and J by 2 bases, with 5 bases between the two germline ends. DNA of the CDR3: TGTGCCAGCAGCTTAGGCTACAACACCGGGGAGCTGTTTTTT. Its translation: CASSLGYNTGELFF.